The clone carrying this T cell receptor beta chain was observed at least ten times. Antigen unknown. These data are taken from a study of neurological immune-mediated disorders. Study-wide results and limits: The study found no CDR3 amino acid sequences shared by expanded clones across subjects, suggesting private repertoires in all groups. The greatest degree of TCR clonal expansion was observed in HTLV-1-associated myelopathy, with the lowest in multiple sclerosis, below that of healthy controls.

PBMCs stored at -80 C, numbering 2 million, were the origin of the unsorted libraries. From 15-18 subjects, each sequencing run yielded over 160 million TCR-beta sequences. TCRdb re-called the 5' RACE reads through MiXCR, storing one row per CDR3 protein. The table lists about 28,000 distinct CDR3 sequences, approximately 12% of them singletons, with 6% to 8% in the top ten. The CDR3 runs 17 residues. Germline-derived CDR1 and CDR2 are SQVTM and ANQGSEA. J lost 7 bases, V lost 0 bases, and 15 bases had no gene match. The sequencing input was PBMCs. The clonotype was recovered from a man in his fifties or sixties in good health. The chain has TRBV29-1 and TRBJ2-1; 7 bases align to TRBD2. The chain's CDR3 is CSVEEPSGGREVNEQFF. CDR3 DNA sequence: TGCAGCGTTGAAGAGCCCTCCGGGGGTCGGGAGGTGAATGAGCAGTTCTTC.